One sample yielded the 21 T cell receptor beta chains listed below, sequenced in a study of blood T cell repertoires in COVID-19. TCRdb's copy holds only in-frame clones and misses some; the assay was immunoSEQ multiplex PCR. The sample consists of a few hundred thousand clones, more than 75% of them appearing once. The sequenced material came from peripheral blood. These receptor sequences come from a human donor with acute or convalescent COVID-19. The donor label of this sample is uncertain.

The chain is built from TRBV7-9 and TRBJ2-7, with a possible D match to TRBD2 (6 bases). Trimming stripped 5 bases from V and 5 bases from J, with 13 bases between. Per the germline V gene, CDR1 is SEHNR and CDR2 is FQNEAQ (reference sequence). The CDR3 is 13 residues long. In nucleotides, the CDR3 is TGTGCCAGCAGCCCGACTAGTGCCCACGAGCAGTACTTC. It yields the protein CASSPTSAHEQYF. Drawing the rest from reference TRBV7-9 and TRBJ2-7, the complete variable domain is DTGVSQNPRHKITKRGQNVTFRCDPISEHNRLYWYRQTLGQGPEFLTYFQNEAQLEKSRLLSDRFSAERPKGSFSTLEIQRTEQGDSAMYLCASSPTSAHEQYFGPGTRLTVT.

Written as DNA, the CDR3 is TGTGCCAGCAGCGTCCAGGCTAACACTGAAGCTTTCTTT. Translating it yields CASSVQANTEAFF. This chain joins TRBV11-3 and TRBJ1-1; no clear D. The CDR3 contains 13 residues. CDR1 and CDR2 from the germline V gene are SGHNT and YENEEA. Between the trimmed V and J ends, which lost 5 bases and 2 bases, there was a span of 9 bases.

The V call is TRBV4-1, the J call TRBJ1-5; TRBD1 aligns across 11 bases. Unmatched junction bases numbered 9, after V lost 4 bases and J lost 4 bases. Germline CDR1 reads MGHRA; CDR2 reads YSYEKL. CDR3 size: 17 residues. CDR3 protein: CASSPHAGTGGNQPQHF. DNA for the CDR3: TGCGCCAGCAGCCCACATGCCGGGACAGGGGGTAATCAGCCCCAGCATTTT.

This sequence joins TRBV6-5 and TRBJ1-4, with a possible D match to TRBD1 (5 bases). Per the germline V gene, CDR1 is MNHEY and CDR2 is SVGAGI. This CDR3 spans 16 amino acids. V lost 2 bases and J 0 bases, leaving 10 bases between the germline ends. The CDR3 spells CASSYAQVPTNEKLFF. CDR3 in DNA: TGTGCCAGCAGTTACGCACAGGTTCCAACTAATGAAAAACTGTTTTTT.

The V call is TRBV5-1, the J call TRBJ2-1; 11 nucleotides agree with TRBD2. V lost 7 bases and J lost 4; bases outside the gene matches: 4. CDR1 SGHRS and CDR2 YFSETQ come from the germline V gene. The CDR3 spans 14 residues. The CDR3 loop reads CASAGTSGYNEQFF. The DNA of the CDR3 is TGCGCCAGCGCCGGGACTAGCGGATACAATGAGCAGTTCTTC.

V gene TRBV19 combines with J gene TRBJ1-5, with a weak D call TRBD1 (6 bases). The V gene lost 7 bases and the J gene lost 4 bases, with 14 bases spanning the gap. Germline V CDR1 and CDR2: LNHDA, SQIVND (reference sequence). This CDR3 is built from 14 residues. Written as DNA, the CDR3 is TGTGCCAGTACCCTGGGGGCGGGTAATCAGCCCCAGCATTTT. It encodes CASTLGAGNQPQHF.

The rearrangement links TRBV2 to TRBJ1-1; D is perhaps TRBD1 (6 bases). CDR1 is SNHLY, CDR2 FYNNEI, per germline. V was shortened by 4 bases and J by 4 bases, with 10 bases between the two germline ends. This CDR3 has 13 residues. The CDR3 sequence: CASSVRGSTEAFF. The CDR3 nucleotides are TGTGCCAGCAGTGTGAGGGGGAGCACTGAAGCTTTCTTT.

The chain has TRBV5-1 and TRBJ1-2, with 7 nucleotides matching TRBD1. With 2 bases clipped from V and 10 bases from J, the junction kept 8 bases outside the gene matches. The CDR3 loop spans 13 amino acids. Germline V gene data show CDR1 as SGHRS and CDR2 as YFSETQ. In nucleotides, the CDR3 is TGCGCCAGCAGCTTACAGGGACAGCTGGACTACACCTTC. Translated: CASSLQGQLDYTF.

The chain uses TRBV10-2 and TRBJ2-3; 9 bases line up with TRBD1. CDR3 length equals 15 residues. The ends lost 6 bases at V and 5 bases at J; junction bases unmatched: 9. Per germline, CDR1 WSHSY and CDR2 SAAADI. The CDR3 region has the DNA TGCGCCAGCAGCGCCCTGGGACAGGGTAAAGATACGCAGTATTTT. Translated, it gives CASSALGQGKDTQYF.

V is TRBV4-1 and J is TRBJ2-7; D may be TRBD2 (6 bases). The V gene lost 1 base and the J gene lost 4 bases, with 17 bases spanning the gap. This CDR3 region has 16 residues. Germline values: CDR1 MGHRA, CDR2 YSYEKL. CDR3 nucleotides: TGCGCCAGCAGCCAAGTAGTGGCTAGCGAAACGTACGAGCAGTACTTC. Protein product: CASSQVVASETYEQYF.

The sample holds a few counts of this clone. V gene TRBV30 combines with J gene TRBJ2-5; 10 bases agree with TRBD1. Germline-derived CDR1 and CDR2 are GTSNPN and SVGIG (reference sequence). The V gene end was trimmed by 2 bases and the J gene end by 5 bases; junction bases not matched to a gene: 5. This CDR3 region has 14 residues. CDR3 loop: CAWSTGTGEETQYF. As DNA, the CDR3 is TGTGCCTGGAGTACCGGGACAGGGGAGGAGACCCAGTACTTC.

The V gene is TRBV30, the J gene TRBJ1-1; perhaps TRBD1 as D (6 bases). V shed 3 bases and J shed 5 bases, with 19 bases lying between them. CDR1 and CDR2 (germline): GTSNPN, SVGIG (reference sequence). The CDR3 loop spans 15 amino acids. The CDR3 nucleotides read TGTGCCTGGAGCGATTTGAGGGGGTTGGTTACTGAAGCTTTCTTT. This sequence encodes CAWSDLRGLVTEAFF.

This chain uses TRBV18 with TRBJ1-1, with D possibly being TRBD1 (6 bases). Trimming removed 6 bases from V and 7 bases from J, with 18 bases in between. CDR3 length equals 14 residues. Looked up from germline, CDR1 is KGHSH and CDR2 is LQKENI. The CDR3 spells CASSRIGTRVEAFF. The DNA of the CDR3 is TGTGCCAGCTCCCGTATCGGGACAAGAGTTGAAGCTTTCTTT.

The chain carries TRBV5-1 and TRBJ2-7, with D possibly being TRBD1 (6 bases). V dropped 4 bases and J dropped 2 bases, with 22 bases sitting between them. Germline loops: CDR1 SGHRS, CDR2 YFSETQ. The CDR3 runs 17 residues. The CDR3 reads CASSQRAPTGSTYEQYF. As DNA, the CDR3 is TGCGCCAGCAGCCAGCGAGCCCCGACAGGCTCTACCTACGAGCAGTACTTC.

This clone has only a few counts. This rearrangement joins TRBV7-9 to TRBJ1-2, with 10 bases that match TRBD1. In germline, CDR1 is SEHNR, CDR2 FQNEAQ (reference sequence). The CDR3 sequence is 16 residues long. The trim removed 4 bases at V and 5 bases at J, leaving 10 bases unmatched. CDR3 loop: CASSSSGAGQGYGYTF. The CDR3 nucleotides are TGTGCCAGCAGCTCCTCCGGCGCGGGACAGGGGTATGGCTACACCTTC.

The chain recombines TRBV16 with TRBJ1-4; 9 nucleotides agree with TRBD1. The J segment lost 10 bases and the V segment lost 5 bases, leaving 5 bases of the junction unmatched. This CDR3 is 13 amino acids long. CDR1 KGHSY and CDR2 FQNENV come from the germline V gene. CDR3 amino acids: CASSSTGGSKLFF. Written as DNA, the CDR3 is TGTGCCAGCAGCTCCACAGGGGGCTCAAAACTGTTTTTT. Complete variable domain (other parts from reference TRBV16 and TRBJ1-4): GEEVAQTPKHLVRGEGQKAKLYCAPIKGHSYVFWYQQVLKNEFKFLISFQNENVFDETGMPKERFSAKCLPNSPCSLEIQATKLEDSAVYFCASSSTGGSKLFFGSGTQLSVL.

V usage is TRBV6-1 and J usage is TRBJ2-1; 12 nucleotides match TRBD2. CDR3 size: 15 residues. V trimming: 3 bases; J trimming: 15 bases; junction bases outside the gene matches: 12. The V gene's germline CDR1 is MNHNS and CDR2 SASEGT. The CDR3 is CASSDLAGGPRTPFF. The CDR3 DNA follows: TGTGCCAGCAGTGACCTAGCGGGGGGGCCTCGGACTCCGTTCTTC.

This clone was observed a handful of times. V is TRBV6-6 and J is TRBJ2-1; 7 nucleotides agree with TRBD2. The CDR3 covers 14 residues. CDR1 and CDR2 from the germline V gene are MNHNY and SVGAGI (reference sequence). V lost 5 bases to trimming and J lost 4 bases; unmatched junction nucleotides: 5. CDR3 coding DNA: TGTGCCAGCAGTCCTACTAGCGCATACAATGAGCAGTTCTTC. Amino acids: CASSPTSAYNEQFF.

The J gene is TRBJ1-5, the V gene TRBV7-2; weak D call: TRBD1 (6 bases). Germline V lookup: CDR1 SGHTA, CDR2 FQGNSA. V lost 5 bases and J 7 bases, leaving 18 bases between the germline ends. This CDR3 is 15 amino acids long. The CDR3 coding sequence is TGTGCCAGCAGCCGCTTGACAGGCGACTTCCAGCCCCAGCATTTT. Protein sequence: CASSRLTGDFQPQHF. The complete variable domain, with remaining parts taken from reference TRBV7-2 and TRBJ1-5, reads GAGVSQSPSNKVTEKGKDVELRCDPISGHTALYWYRQSLGQGLEFLIYFQGNSAPDKSGLPSDRFSAERTGGSVSTLTIQRTQQEDSAVYLCASSRLTGDFQPQHFGDGTRLSIL.

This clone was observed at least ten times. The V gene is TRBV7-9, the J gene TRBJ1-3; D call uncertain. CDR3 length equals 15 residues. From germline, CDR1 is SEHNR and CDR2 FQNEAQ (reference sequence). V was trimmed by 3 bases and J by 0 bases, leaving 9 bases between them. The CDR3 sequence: CASSFEPNSGNTIYF. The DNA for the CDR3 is TGTGCCAGCAGCTTCGAGCCCAACTCTGGAAACACCATATATTTT.

The CDR3 nucleotides read TGTGCCAGCAGCTTTAAGGGCGGGGGGCTTCGGGAGACCCAGTACTTC. It translates to CASSFKGGGLRETQYF. The chain couples TRBV11-1 to TRBJ2-5; 8 bases are shared with TRBD2. There are 16 residues in the CDR3. CDR1 is SGHAT and CDR2 is FQDESV in the germline V gene (reference sequence). J gave up 5 bases and V 3 bases, and 11 bases lay outside the gene matches.